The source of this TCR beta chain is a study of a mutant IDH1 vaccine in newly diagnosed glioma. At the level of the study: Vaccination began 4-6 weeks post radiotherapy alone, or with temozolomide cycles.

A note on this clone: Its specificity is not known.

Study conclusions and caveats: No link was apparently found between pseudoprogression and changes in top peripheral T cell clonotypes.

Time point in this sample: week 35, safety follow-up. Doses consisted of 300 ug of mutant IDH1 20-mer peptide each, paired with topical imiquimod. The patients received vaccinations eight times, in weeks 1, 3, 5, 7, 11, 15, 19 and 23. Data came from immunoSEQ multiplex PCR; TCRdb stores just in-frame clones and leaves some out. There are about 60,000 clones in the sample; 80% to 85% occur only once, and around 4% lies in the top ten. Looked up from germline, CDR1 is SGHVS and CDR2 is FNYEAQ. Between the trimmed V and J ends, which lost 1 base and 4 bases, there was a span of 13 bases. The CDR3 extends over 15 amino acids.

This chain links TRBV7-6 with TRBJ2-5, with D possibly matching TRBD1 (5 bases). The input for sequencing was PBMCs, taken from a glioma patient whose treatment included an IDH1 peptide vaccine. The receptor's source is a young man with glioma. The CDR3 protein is CASSLDGRVGETQYF. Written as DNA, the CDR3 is TGTGCCAGCAGCTTAGATGGCAGGGTGGGAGAGACCCAGTACTTC. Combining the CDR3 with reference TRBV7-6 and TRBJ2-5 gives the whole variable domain GAGVSQSPRYKVTKRGQDVALRCDPISGHVSLYWYRQALGQGPEFLTYFNYEAQQDKSGLPNDRFSAERPEGSISTLTIQRTEQRDSAMYRCASSLDGRVGETQYFGPGTRLLVL.